This TCR beta chain was profiled in a study of T-cell reconstitution after alpha-beta-depleted transplantation in children. Overall study findings and caveats: Counts and diversity of T cells one year after transplant came mostly from newly produced T cells. After transplant, high TCRbeta diversity at day 60 in some patients arose from surviving recipient T cells and thymic progenitors. Reported findings indicate that, about two months after transplant, alpha-beta T cells came from several hundred expanded clones, which were derived from non-depleted graft cells.

Germline CDR1 is SGHRS and CDR2 is YFSETQ. The CDR3 has 15 residues. Trimming removed 1 base at V and 6 bases at J, with 17 bases between. During its preparation, the TCRbeta library received unique molecular identifiers. TCRdb called the PCR reads again in MiXCR, with one record for every CDR3 protein. Of 490,000 or so distinct CDR3 sequences listed, approximately 10% are singletons. This clonotype occurred many times. What it recognizes is unknown. The chain combines TRBV5-1 with TRBJ2-7; D perhaps matches TRBD1 (5 bases). The material was PBMCs, obtained before TCRalphabeta/CD19-depleted stem cell transplant. The clonotype originates from a child aged 2 to 15 with inherited bone marrow failure, due to receive a stem cell transplant. The CDR3 DNA sequence: TGCGCCAGCAGCTTGTCAGGGCCAGGATCAGGCGAGCAGTACTTC. Its protein product is CASSLSGPGSGEQYF.